A selection of T cell receptor beta chains follows, all from one sample in a study of cytomegalovirus exposure and HLA in healthy donors. Some clones are missing from TCRdb's copy, which holds only in-frame ones; the method was immunoSEQ multiplex PCR. The table shows 140,000 to 150,000 clones, with 79% occurring only once. Sequencing was carried out using PBMCs. These receptors came from a middle-aged woman in good health and CMV-seropositive. The CDR3 runs from the conserved cysteine through the conserved F or W. A D gene is named only where the DNA matches it firmly. Only part of the rows carry a size: once, few, many, or a class if the clone is expanded.

v_call	j_call	d_call	clone_size	cdr3_nt	cdr3_aa
TRBV10-3	TRBJ2-7	-	-	TGTGCCATCAGTGAGGATCAACTCACCTACGAGCAGTACTTC	CAISEDQLTYEQYF
TRBV5-4	TRBJ2-3	TRBD1	-	TGTGCCAGCAGTTTAGTTCCGGGACAGGGGACAGATACGCAGTATTTT	CASSLVPGQGTDTQYF
TRBV2	TRBJ2-1	-	-	TGTGCCAGCAGTACACTAGGGCTGGTAGACAATGAGCAGTTCTTC	CASSTLGLVDNEQFF
TRBV2	TRBJ2-2	TRBD2	once	TGTGCCAGCACCCGAAGACTAGCGGGGGGCACCGGGGAGCTGTTTTTT	CASTRRLAGGTGELFF
TRBV4-1	TRBJ2-7	-	-	TGCGCCAGCCCCAACAGGGAATCGAGGGAGCAGTACTTC	CASPNRESREQYF
TRBV4-1	TRBJ1-1	-	-	TGCGCCAGCAGCCAAGATCCCAACAGGGCGAACACTGAAGCTTTCTTT	CASSQDPNRANTEAFF
TRBV7-3	TRBJ2-2	TRBD2	-	TGTGCCAGCAGCTTCGGGGAGCGGGGGGGCAACACCGGGGAGCTGTTTTTT	CASSFGERGGNTGELFF
TRBV5-4	TRBJ2-7	TRBD1	-	TGTGCCAGCAGCTCCGACATGGGACAGGGGTTATTCTACGAGCAGTACTTC	CASSSDMGQGLFYEQYF
TRBV10-2	TRBJ2-3	TRBD2	-	TGCGCCACCAATTTAGCGGGGGGGCTAGCCGATACGCAGTATTTT	CATNLAGGLADTQYF
TRBV2	TRBJ1-3	-	once	TGTGCCAGCAGTGTTGGCGGTTCCACCATATATTTT	CASSVGGSTIYF
TRBV10-2	TRBJ2-1	TRBD2	-	TGCGCCAGCAGTGTAAGCGGGGGGGCCTACGCTGAGCAGTTCTTC	CASSVSGGAYAEQFF
TRBV4-2	TRBJ2-3	-	-	TGTGCCAGCAGCCAAGGCCCGTTTTTACTAGAGAGCACAGATACGCAGTATTTT	CASSQGPFLLESTDTQYF
TRBV5-1	TRBJ2-5	-	-	TGCGCCAGCAGCATGGGACTGCCCCAAGAGACCCAGTACTTC	CASSMGLPQETQYF
TRBV27	TRBJ1-2	-	-	TGTGCCAGCAGTTCTACCTTGTATTCGACAGAAGACTCTGCTAACTATGGCTACACCTTC	CASSSTLYSTEDSANYGYTF
TRBV9	TRBJ1-3	-	-	TGTGCCAGCAGCCCGACAGCTTCTGGAAACACCATATATTTT	CASSPTASGNTIYF
TRBV6-6	TRBJ2-2	TRBD1	-	TGTGCCAGCAGTTTCGGACAGGGGGCGACCGGGGAGCTGTTTTTT	CASSFGQGATGELFF
TRBV6-1	TRBJ1-2	TRBD1	once	TGTGCCAGCAGTCCAAGTCGGGACAGATCGGCCGGCTACACCTTC	CASSPSRDRSAGYTF
TRBV4-2	TRBJ1-2	TRBD1	-	TGTGCCAGCAGCCCCACAAGAGTCACAGGGGAAGGCTATGGCTACACCTTC	CASSPTRVTGEGYGYTF
TRBV21-1	TRBJ1-5	-	-	TGTGCCAGCAGGATAGGACAGAGCAATCAGCCCCAGCATTTT	CASRIGQSNQPQHF
TRBV7-3	TRBJ2-1	TRBD1	-	TGTGCCAGCAGCTTATGGGCCCCCGGGACAGGGTCCTACAATGAGCAGTTCTTC	CASSLWAPGTGSYNEQFF
TRBV5-1	TRBJ1-1	-	-	TGCGCCAGCAGCACCGAATTGTCAGGGTCCACTGAAGCTTTCTTT	CASSTELSGSTEAFF
TRBV7-3	TRBJ2-2	TRBD2	-	TGTGCCAGCAGCTCCCAACGGGGGGGAAACACCGGGGAGCTGTTTTTT	CASSSQRGGNTGELFF
TRBV4-2	TRBJ2-7	TRBD2	-	TGTGCCAGCAGCCCCGGCGGGGGTAGCGGGGGGTCCTACGAGCAGTACTTC	CASSPGGGSGGSYEQYF
TRBV5-6	TRBJ1-1	-	-	TGTGCCAGCAGCTATGGACATCTTGAAGCTTTCTTT	CASSYGHLEAFF
TRBV6-5	TRBJ2-5	TRBD2	-	TGTGCCAGCAGGTTTAGCGGGGGGCGAGAGACCCAGTACTTC	CASRFSGGRETQYF
TRBV7-2	TRBJ1-1	-	once	TGTGCCAGCAGCTTGAGACTTACCACTGAAGCTTTCTTT	CASSLRLTTEAFF
TRBV5-6	TRBJ1-3	TRBD1	-	TGTGCCAGCAGTTTTGGACAGGGCTCTGGAAACACCATATATTTT	CASSFGQGSGNTIYF
TRBV2	TRBJ2-1	TRBD2	-	TGTGCCAGCAGTGTTCAGCGGGGGATCTCGGATGAGCAGTTCTTC	CASSVQRGISDEQFF
TRBV5-1	TRBJ1-1	-	-	TGCGCCAGCAGCACCTCCTGGGACATAACGGAAGCTTTCTTT	CASSTSWDITEAFF
TRBV9	TRBJ2-1	-	-	TGTGCCAGCAGCGCGACAGGTCGCTGGTCCTACAATGAGCAGTTCTTC	CASSATGRWSYNEQFF
TRBV19	TRBJ1-4	-	-	TGTGCCAGTAGTATGCGTACAACTAATGAAAAACTGTTTTTT	CASSMRTTNEKLFF
TRBV7-9	TRBJ1-1	-	-	TGTGCCAGCAGCTTTCAGCGGGACACCTCAGAAGCTTTCTTT	CASSFQRDTSEAFF
TRBV6-5	TRBJ1-6	-	-	TGTGCCAGCACTCTCGGGGGGCAAGGTTCACCCCTCCACTTT	CASTLGGQGSPLHF
TRBV27	TRBJ2-6	TRBD1	-	TGTGCCAGCAACGCCGGGACAGGAGTCTCTGGGGCCAACGTCCTGACTTTC	CASNAGTGVSGANVLTF
TRBV18	TRBJ1-1	TRBD1	-	TGTGCCAGCTCACCTCAACAGGGGAAGGACACTGAAGCTTTCTTT	CASSPQQGKDTEAFF
TRBV2	TRBJ1-2	-	once	TGTGCCAGCAGTGAAGGGACATGGGATGGCTACACCTTC	CASSEGTWDGYTF
TRBV9	TRBJ1-5	-	-	TGTGCCAGCAGCCTCGACAGTAGCAATCGGCCCCAGCATTTT	CASSLDSSNRPQHF
TRBV7-2	TRBJ1-1	TRBD1	-	TGTGCCAGCAGCTTATTCACAGGGGGCTCGAACACTGAAGCTTTCTTT	CASSLFTGGSNTEAFF
TRBV27	TRBJ1-2	-	-	TGTGCCAGCACGGGGGGGTCGGGTGACTATGGCTACACCTTC	CASTGGSGDYGYTF
TRBV10-3	TRBJ1-6	TRBD1	-	TGTGCCATCAGTGAGTCGGGACAGGGGCTTTCACCCCTCCACTTT	CAISESGQGLSPLHF
TRBV7-9	TRBJ2-3	TRBD1	-	TGTTCCAGCAGCTTAGCAATGGACAGGGGCACAGATACGCAGTATTTT	CSSSLAMDRGTDTQYF
TRBV6-6	TRBJ1-5	-	-	TGTGCCAGCAGCCGGACAGCCAGCCAGCCCCAGCATTTT	CASSRTASQPQHF
TRBV9	TRBJ1-5	-	-	TGTGCCAGCAGCCTTGGGGGGGAACTTTATCAGCCCCAGCATTTT	CASSLGGELYQPQHF
TRBV5-1	TRBJ1-1	-	-	TGCGCCAGCAGTCCATTAGAAATGAACACTGAAGCTTTCTTT	CASSPLEMNTEAFF
TRBV6-5	TRBJ1-2	-	-	TGTGCCAGCAGTGTACAGGCTAACTATGGCTACACCTTC	CASSVQANYGYTF
TRBV7-6	TRBJ2-2	TRBD2	-	TGTGCCAGCAGTTTAGCGGGGGGGCCTGCCGGGGAGCTGTTTTTT	CASSLAGGPAGELFF
TRBV7-2	TRBJ2-7	TRBD2	-	TGTGCCAGCAGCTTGGCCGGGGGGGGCCACGAGCAGTACTTC	CASSLAGGGHEQYF
TRBV9	TRBJ2-3	-	-	TGTGCCAGCAGCGTAGGTCAGAGCACAGATACGCAGTATTTT	CASSVGQSTDTQYF